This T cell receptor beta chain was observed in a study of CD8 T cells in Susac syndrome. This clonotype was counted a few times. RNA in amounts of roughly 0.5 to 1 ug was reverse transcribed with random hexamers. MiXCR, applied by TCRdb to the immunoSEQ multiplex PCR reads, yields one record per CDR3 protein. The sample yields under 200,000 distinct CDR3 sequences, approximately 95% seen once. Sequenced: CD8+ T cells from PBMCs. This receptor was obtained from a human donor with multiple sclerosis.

The DNA of the CDR3 is TGTGCCAGCAGCACCAGGTCGGGGTTTCAGCCCCAGCATTTT. Translating it yields CASSTRSGFQPQHF. The chain couples TRBV11-2 to TRBJ1-5; no definite D call. The V end lost 5 bases, the J end lost 6 bases, and 14 bases lay between the germline ends. The germline V gene encodes CDR1 SGHAT and CDR2 FQNNGV. The CDR3 totals 14 residues.